Below, 9 T cell receptor beta chains from the same sample are listed, as sequenced in a study of CD8 T cells in Susac syndrome. Reverse transcription of about 0.45 to 1 ug RNA was carried out with random hexamers. TCRdb passed the immunoSEQ multiplex PCR reads through MiXCR, listing each CDR3 protein once. Among approximately 200,000 distinct CDR3 sequences listed, approximately 96% were seen once. The sample was CD4+ T cells from PBMCs. The source is a human donor with multiple sclerosis.

The rearrangement joins TRBV4-2 to TRBJ2-1; D call uncertain. The CDR3 loop spans 13 amino acids. Trimming cost V 0 bases and J 6 bases, with 6 bases left between them. Per germline, CDR1 LGHNA and CDR2 YNFKEQ. The CDR3 nucleotides are TGTGCCAGCAGCCAAGAAGCCTTCAATGAGCAGTTCTTC. Translating gives CASSQEAFNEQFF.

The rearrangement uses TRBV29-1 and TRBJ2-1, with 9 bases matching TRBD2. Trimming cost V 6 bases and J 4 bases; bases outside gene matches: 13. The CDR3 consists of 16 residues. Germline V gene data show CDR1 as SQVTM and CDR2 as ANQGSEA. The CDR3 nucleotides are TGCAGCGTCCCCACCCCTCTAGCGGGGACTTACAATGAGCAGTTCTTC. This gives the protein CSVPTPLAGTYNEQFF.

The chain carries TRBV24-1 and TRBJ2-1; D unresolved. This CDR3 has 11 amino acids. The V end lost 4 bases, the J end lost 8 bases, and 5 bases lay between the germline ends. CDR1 is KGHDR, CDR2 SFDVKD, per germline. The CDR3: CATSEGYEQFF. The CDR3 nucleotides are TGTGCCACCAGTGAGGGGTATGAGCAGTTCTTC.

The V gene is TRBV6-5, the J gene TRBJ1-2; no clear D gene. V lost 6 bases to trimming and J lost 0 bases, with 8 bases between them. Germline CDR1 and CDR2: MNHEY and SVGAGI. The CDR3 is 13 residues long. CDR3 loop: CASRASSNYGYTF. CDR3 DNA sequence: TGTGCCAGCAGGGCCAGCTCTAACTATGGCTACACCTTC.

This clonotype was detected only once. The genes are TRBV6-2 or TRBV6-3 and TRBJ2-5; D not certain. CDR3 length: 14 amino acids. Germline values: CDR1 MNHEY, CDR2 SVGEGT. V was cut by 6 bases and J by 2 bases, with 13 bases left in between. The DNA of the CDR3 is TGTGCCAGCAGGGAACCCCTTATACAAGAGACCCAGTACTTC. Translation: CASREPLIQETQYF.

The rearrangement links TRBV29-1 to TRBJ1-5; TRBD1 matches at 9 bases. V dropped 6 bases and J dropped 7; count of bases not matched to a gene: 7. The CDR3 length is 13 residues. Per the germline V gene, CDR1 is SQVTM and CDR2 is ANQGSEA. CDR3 in amino acids: CSVGDRDRQPQHF. CDR3 DNA sequence: TGCAGCGTGGGGGACAGGGATAGGCAGCCCCAGCATTTT.

The genes are TRBV3-1 and TRBJ2-5, with TRBD2 matching over 13 bases. The CDR3 has 16 amino acids. Germline CDR1 is LGHDT and CDR2 is YNNKEL (reference sequence). V lost 3 bases and J lost 2; bases outside the gene matches: 3. The CDR3: CASSQTSGGRQETQYF. CDR3 bases: TGTGCCAGCAGCCAGACTAGCGGGGGGAGACAAGAGACCCAGTACTTC.

The V gene is TRBV5-6, the J gene TRBJ1-5; no clear D. Trimming shortened V by 2 bases and J by 0 bases, and 15 bases separated the two germline ends. CDR3 length: 17 residues. Germline V gene data show CDR1 as SGHDT and CDR2 as YYEEEE. The CDR3 DNA follows: TGTGCCAGCAGCTTCTACTACGGTGACTCTAGCAATCAGCCCCAGCATTTT. As protein: CASSFYYGDSSNQPQHF.

The chain couples TRBV5-1 to TRBJ1-1, with TRBD1 as a possible D gene (5 bases). Germline CDR1 is SGHRS and CDR2 is YFSETQ. The CDR3 spans 15 residues. Trimming cost V 2 bases and J 2 bases, with 13 bases left between them. Here the CDR3 reads CASSLFPGPNTEAFF. CDR3 coding DNA: TGCGCCAGCAGCTTATTCCCGGGGCCTAACACTGAAGCTTTCTTT.